Each of the 23 T cell receptor beta chains below was sequenced from the same sample in a study of identical twins. TCRdb independently ran MiXCR on the 5' RACE reads; one entry per CDR3 protein. This sample has some 730,000 distinct CDR3 sequences, with about 20% found just once. This same sample was also taken into another study, of T cells expressing NK-cell markers.

Sequencing was carried out using PBMCs. Source of these receptors: a woman between 18 and 29 years old in good health.

This rearrangement joins TRBV5-1 to TRBJ2-2, with D tentatively TRBD2 (6 bases). Germline V gene data show CDR1 as SGHRS and CDR2 as YFSETQ. This CDR3 region has 12 residues. Trimming took off 7 bases at V and 7 bases at J, with 11 bases between the two ends. This CDR3 reads CASHQGLGELFF. The CDR3 region has the DNA TGCGCCAGCCACCAGGGACTCGGGGAGCTGTTTTTT.

This clonotype has more than one count but fewer than ten. The chain is built from TRBV5-6 and TRBJ2-3; perhaps TRBD1 as D (5 bases). Germline V gene sequence: CDR1 SGHDT, CDR2 YYEEEE. Trimming cost V 2 bases and J 12 bases, with 19 bases left between them. The length of the CDR3 is 14 residues. The CDR3 is CASSFPRDGIKQYF. CDR3 coding DNA: TGTGCCAGCAGCTTTCCCAGGGATGGGATAAAACAGTATTTT.

This clonotype was counted ten times or more. The chain uses TRBV12-3 or TRBV12-4 and TRBJ2-1; 9 nucleotides match TRBD1. V dropped 8 bases and J dropped 9; count of bases not matched to a gene: 11. The CDR3 is 14 residues long. The DNA of the CDR3 is TGTGCCAGCTCCCTAGACAGGGGGTTTGGTGAGCAGTTCTTC. Translating it yields CASSLDRGFGEQFF.

The chain joins TRBV9 to TRBJ2-2; D uncertain. Germline CDR1 reads SGDLS; CDR2 reads YYNGEE. The CDR3 is 12 residues long. The ends were cut back, 2 bases at V and 6 bases at J, with 5 bases in the middle. CDR3 protein: CASSVSAGELFF. In DNA, the CDR3 is TGTGCCAGCAGCGTTAGTGCCGGGGAGCTGTTTTTT.

The chain has TRBV5-1 and TRBJ1-3; D gene unclear. The CDR3 is 14 amino acids. Germline-derived CDR1 and CDR2 are SGHRS and YFSETQ. V was pared by 5 bases and J by 0 bases, with 9 bases between. The CDR3 bases are TGCGCCAGCAGTCCGGGGAACTCTGGAAACACCATATATTTT. Translated: CASSPGNSGNTIYF.

The V gene is TRBV7-6, the J gene TRBJ1-6, with TRBD1 identical over 7 bases. With V trimmed by 4 bases and J by 7 bases, 4 bases remained unmatched. Germline CDR1 is SGHVS and CDR2 is FNYEAQ. The CDR3 contains 14 residues. The CDR3 sequence is CASSSGQLNSPLHF. In DNA, the CDR3 is TGTGCCAGCAGCTCGGGACAGCTCAATTCACCCCTCCACTTT.

This clonotype has ten or more counts. The gene calls are TRBV11-1 and TRBJ2-7; D remains unclear. The CDR3 totals 12 residues. CDR1 is SGHAT and CDR2 is FQDESV in the germline V gene (reference sequence). Trimming removed 6 bases at V and 0 bases at J, with 6 bases between. CDR3 coding DNA: TGTGCCAGCAGTGAGCCCTCCTACGAGCAGTACTTC. It translates to CASSEPSYEQYF.

This clonotype has a handful of counts. The V gene is TRBV15, the J gene TRBJ2-2, with D tentatively TRBD2 (6 bases). The V gene's germline CDR1 is LNHNV and CDR2 YYDKDF (reference sequence). The V end was cut by 0 bases, the J end by 4 bases, with 15 bases between. The CDR3 length is 17 residues. CDR3 coding DNA: TGTGCCACCAGCAGAGATCTAACCGGAGGGACCACCGGGGAGCTGTTTTTT. This sequence encodes CATSRDLTGGTTGELFF. The variable domain in full, completed from reference TRBV15 and TRBJ2-2, reads DAMVIQNPRYQVTQFGKPVTLSCSQTLNHNVMYWYQQKSSQAPKLLFHYYDKDFNNEADTPDNFQSRRPNTSFCFLDIRSPGLGDTAMYLCATSRDLTGGTTGELFFGEGSRLTVL.

The chain combines TRBV7-9 with TRBJ1-1; 7 bases agree with TRBD1. V was pared by 5 bases and J by 5 bases, with 8 bases of the junction left unmatched. Germline assignment: CDR1 SEHNR and CDR2 FQNEAQ (reference sequence). This CDR3 has 14 residues. As DNA, the CDR3 is TGTGCCAGCAGCCCTGTAACAGGGGAGACTGAAGCTTTCTTT. Protein product: CASSPVTGETEAFF.

With respect to this clonotype: One end of the junction fails to match germline, which may point to a read error. The chain carries TRBV6-2 or TRBV6-3 and TRBJ2-3; D is undetermined. The CDR3 loop spans 13 amino acids. Germline lookup yields CDR1 MNHEY and CDR2 SVGEGT. In DNA form, the CDR3 reads TGTGCCAGCAGTTACTTACAAACAGCTACGCAGTATTTT. The encoded protein is CASSYLQTATQYF.

This clonotype appeared a few times. The chain carries TRBV5-1 and TRBJ2-7; a possible D gene is TRBD1 (5 bases). Germline V gene sequence: CDR1 SGHRS, CDR2 YFSETQ. V lost 2 bases to trimming and J lost 0 bases, with 12 bases between them. CDR3 length: 15 residues. CDR3 bases: TGCGCCAGCAGCTTTGGTCCAGGACACTCCTACGAGCAGTACTTC. Its translation: CASSFGPGHSYEQYF.

The chain carries TRBV7-9 and TRBJ2-5; no definite D call. V lost 5 bases, J lost 4 bases, and 11 bases lay in between. The CDR3 has 13 residues. Germline loops: CDR1 SEHNR, CDR2 FQNEAQ (reference sequence). The CDR3 loop reads CASSMDAPETQYF. In nucleotides, the CDR3 is TGTGCCAGCAGCATGGACGCCCCAGAGACCCAGTACTTC.

The rearrangement links TRBV13 to TRBJ2-5; D is unresolved. V dropped 0 bases and J dropped 4 bases, with 15 bases sitting between them. Germline CDR1 PRHDT, CDR2 FYEKMQ (reference sequence). This CDR3 is built from 16 residues. This CDR3 is CASSLGLASMTETQYF. CDR3 DNA: TGTGCCAGCAGCTTAGGGTTAGCTTCTATGACAGAGACCCAGTACTTC.

In its sample, this clonotype was seen a few times. The rearrangement uses TRBV14 and TRBJ1-2, with a tentative D call TRBD1 (5 bases). The CDR3 loop spans 14 amino acids. The germline V gene has CDR1 SGHDN and CDR2 FVKESK. The V gene lost 1 base and the J gene lost 7 bases, with 13 bases spanning the gap. CDR3 protein: CASSQAHRSGGYTF. In nucleotides, the CDR3 is TGTGCCAGCAGCCAAGCCCACAGGTCGGGTGGCTACACCTTC.

This clonotype was detected only a few times. An end of the junction differs from the germline gene, which may be a read error. The J gene is TRBJ1-5, the V gene TRBV5-6; tentatively, D is TRBD1 (6 bases). This CDR3 contains 14 residues. Germline assignment: CDR1 SGHDT and CDR2 YYEEEE. The CDR3 DNA follows: TGTGCCAGCAGCACACAGGGTAGCCATCAGCCCCAGCATTTT. This gives the protein CASSTQGSHQPQHF. The variable domain in full, with the rest retrieved from reference TRBV5-6 and TRBJ1-5, is DAGVTQSPTHLIKTRGQQVTLRCSPKSGHDTVSWYQQALGQGPQFIFQYYEEEERQRGNFPDRFSGHQFPNYSSELNVNALLLGDSALYLCASSTQGSHQPQHFGDGTRLSIL.

This clonotype was recorded at least ten times. The chain is built from TRBV5-1 and TRBJ1-6; 8 positions match TRBD1. Trimming took 1 base from V and 0 from J; bases not matched to a gene: 18. Germline V gene sequence: CDR1 SGHRS, CDR2 YFSETQ. This CDR3 has 22 amino acids. The CDR3 is CASSLRPAWGQVPSSYNSPLHF. The CDR3 region has the DNA TGCGCCAGCAGCTTGCGACCGGCATGGGGACAGGTACCATCCTCCTATAATTCACCCCTCCACTTT.

The chain is built from TRBV20-1 and TRBJ2-3, with a possible D match to TRBD2 (5 bases). Trimming removed 3 bases from V and 2 bases from J, with 15 bases in between. The CDR3 spans 15 residues. Germline V gives CDR1 DFQATT, CDR2 SNEGSKA (reference sequence). This CDR3 reads CSASGRRVLTDTQYF. For the CDR3, the DNA is TGCAGTGCTAGTGGAAGGCGGGTCCTCACAGATACGCAGTATTTT.

This clonotype was observed many times. This rearrangement joins TRBV20-1 to TRBJ2-7; 9 nucleotides align to TRBD1. The CDR3 is 13 amino acids. Unmatched junction bases numbered 7, after V lost 6 bases and J lost 4 bases. Per the germline V gene, CDR1 is DFQATT and CDR2 is SNEGSKA (reference sequence). This CDR3 is CSALEGTGYEQYF. The CDR3 DNA sequence: TGCAGTGCCCTGGAAGGGACAGGGTACGAGCAGTACTTC.

This clonotype was picked up a small number of times. The gene calls are TRBV12-3 or TRBV12-4 and TRBJ2-2; D assignment may be TRBD1 or TRBD2 (6 bases each). The V end lost 7 bases, the J end lost 1 base, and 16 bases lay between the germline ends. CDR3 length equals 16 residues. The chain's CDR3 is CASTGARALNTGELFF. CDR3 nucleotide sequence: TGTGCCAGCACGGGGGCTAGAGCATTGAACACCGGGGAGCTGTTTTTT.

This chain joins TRBV18 and TRBJ2-3, with D perhaps TRBD2 (6 bases). Germline-derived CDR1 and CDR2 are KGHSH and LQKENI. The CDR3 is made up of 14 amino acids. Trimming took off 6 bases at V and 6 bases at J, with 16 bases between the two ends. Here the CDR3 reads CASSPGLTPDTQYF. The CDR3 region has the DNA TGTGCCAGCTCCCCGGGACTGACACCGGATACGCAGTATTTT.

This sequence joins TRBV7-9 and TRBJ1-2; no clear D gene. The V end was cut by 5 bases, the J end by 3 bases, with 16 bases between. The CDR3 length is 15 residues. Looked up from germline, CDR1 is SEHNR and CDR2 is FQNEAQ (reference sequence). The chain's CDR3 is CASSPPSGFYYGYTF. The CDR3 DNA reads as TGTGCCAGCAGCCCACCGTCTGGATTCTACTATGGCTACACCTTC.

This clonotype was detected only a few times. For the CDR3, the DNA is TGCAGTGCTAGCGGACTAGTCCGTAGCGAGCAGTACTTC. It yields the protein CSASGLVRSEQYF. The J gene is TRBJ2-7, the V gene TRBV20-1; 7 bases agree with TRBD2. Germline CDR1 is DFQATT and CDR2 is SNEGSKA (reference sequence). This CDR3 comprises 13 residues. Trimming at V came to 3 bases and at J to 6 bases, leaving 8 bases not matched to a gene.

V gene TRBV5-1 combines with J gene TRBJ2-1; 12 bases line up with TRBD2. Trimming at V came to 5 bases and at J to 2 bases, leaving 8 bases not matched to a gene. Germline V gene sequence: CDR1 SGHRS, CDR2 YFSETQ. CDR3 length: 17 residues. The CDR3 is CASRSSGRAGAYNEQFF. CDR3 nucleotides: TGCGCCAGCAGATCTAGCGGGAGGGCCGGGGCCTACAATGAGCAGTTCTTC.